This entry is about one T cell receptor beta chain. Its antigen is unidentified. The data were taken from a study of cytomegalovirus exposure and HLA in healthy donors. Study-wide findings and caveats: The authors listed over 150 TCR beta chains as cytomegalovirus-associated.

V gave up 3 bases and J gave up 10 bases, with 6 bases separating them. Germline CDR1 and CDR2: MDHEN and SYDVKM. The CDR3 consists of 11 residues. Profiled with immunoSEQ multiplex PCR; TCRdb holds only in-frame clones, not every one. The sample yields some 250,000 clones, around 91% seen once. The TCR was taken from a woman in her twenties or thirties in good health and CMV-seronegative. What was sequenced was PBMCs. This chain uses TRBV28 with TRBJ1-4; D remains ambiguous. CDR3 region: CASSFAGKLFF. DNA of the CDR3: TGTGCCAGCAGTTTTGCCGGAAAACTGTTTTTT.